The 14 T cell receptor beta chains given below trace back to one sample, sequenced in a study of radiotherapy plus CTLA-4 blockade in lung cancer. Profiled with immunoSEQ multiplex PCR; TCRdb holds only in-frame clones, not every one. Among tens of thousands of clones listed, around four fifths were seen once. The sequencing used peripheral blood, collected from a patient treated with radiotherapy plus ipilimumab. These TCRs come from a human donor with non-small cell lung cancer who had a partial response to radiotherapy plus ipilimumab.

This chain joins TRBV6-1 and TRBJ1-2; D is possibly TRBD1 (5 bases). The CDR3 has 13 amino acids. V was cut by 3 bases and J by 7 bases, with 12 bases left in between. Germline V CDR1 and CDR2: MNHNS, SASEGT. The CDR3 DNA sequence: TGTGCCAGCAGTGATGACAGATTCGGTGGCTACACCTTC. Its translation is CASSDDRFGGYTF.

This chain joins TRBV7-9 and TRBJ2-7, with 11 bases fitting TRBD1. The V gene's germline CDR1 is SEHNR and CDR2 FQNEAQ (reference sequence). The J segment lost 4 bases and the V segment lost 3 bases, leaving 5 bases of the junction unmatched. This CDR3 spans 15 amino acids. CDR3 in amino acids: CASSLTGTGGYEQYF. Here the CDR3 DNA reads TGTGCCAGCAGCTTGACCGGGACAGGGGGATACGAGCAGTACTTC.

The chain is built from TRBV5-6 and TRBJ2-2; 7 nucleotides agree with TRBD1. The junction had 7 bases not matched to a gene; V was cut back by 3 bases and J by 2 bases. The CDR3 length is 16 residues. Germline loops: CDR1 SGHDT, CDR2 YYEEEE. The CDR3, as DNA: TGTGCCAGCAGCTCCACTGGGACAGCTAACACCGGGGAGCTGTTTTTT. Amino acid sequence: CASSSTGTANTGELFF.

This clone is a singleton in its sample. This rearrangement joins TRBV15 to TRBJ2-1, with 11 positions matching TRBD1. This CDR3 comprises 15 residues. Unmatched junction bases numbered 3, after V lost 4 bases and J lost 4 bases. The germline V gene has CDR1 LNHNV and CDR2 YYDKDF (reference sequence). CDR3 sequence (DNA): TGTGCCACCAGCACCCGGGACAGGGGGTACAATGAGCAGTTCTTC. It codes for CATSTRDRGYNEQFF.

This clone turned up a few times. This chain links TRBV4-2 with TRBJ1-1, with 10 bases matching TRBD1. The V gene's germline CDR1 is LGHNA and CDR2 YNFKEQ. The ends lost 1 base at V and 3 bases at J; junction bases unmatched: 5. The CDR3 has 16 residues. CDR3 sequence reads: CASSQGTGGVDTEAFF. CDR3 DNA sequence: TGTGCCAGCAGCCAAGGGACAGGGGGGGTTGACACTGAAGCTTTCTTT.

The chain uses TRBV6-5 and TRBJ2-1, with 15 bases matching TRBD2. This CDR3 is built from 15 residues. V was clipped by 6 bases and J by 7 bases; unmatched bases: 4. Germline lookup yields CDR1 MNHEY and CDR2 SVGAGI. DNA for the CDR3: TGTGCCAGCAGCTGGACTAGCGGGAGGGGGAATGAGCAGTTCTTC. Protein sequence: CASSWTSGRGNEQFF.

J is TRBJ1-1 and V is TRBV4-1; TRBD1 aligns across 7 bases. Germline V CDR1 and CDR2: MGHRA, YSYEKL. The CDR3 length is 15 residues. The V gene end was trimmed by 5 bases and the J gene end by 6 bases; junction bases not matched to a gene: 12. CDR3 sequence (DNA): TGCGCCAGCAGCGAAGCCGACAGGGTGGGTGCTGAAGCTTTCTTT. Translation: CASSEADRVGAEAFF.

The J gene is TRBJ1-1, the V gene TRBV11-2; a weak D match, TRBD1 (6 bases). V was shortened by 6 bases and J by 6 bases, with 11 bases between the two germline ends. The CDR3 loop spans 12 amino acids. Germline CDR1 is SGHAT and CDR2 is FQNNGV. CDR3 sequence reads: CASSNRDPEAFF. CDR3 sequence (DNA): TGTGCCAGCAGTAACAGGGACCCTGAAGCTTTCTTT. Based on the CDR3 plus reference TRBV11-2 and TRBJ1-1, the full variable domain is EAGVAQSPRYKIIEKRQSVAFWCNPISGHATLYWYQQILGQGPKLLIQFQNNGVVDDSQLPKDRFSAERLKGVDSTLKIQPAKLEDSAVYLCASSNRDPEAFFGQGTRLTVV.

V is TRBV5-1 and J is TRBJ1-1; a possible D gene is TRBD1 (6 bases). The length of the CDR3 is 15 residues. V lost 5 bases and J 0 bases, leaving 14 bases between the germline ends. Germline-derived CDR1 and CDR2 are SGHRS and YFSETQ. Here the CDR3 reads CASRYRTDMNTEAFF. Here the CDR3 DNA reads TGCGCCAGCAGATACCGGACAGACATGAACACTGAAGCTTTCTTT.

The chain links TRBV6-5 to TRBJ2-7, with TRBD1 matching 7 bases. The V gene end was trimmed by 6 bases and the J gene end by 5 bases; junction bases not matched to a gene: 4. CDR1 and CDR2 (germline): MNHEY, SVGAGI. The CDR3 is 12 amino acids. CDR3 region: CASRRGPNEQYF. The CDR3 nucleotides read TGTGCCAGCAGGAGGGGGCCTAACGAGCAGTACTTC.

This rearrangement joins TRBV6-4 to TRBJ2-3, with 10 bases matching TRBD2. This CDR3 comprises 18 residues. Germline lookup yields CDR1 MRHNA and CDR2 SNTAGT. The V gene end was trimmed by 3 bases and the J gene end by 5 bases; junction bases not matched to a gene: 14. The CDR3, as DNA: TGTGCCAGCAGTGAAGGAAGGAGCGGGGGGGCAGTTCGAGATACGCAGTATTTT. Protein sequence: CASSEGRSGGAVRDTQYF.

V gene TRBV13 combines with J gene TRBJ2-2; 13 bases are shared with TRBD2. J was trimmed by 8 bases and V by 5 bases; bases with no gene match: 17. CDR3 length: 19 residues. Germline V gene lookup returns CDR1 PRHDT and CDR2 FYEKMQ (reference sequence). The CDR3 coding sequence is TGTGCCAGCAGCCAAGAGGTCCCTACTAGCGGGGGGGCCCGTGGGGAGCTGTTTTTT. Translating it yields CASSQEVPTSGGARGELFF. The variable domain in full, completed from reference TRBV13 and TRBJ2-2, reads AAGVIQSPRHLIKEKRETATLKCYPIPRHDTVYWYQQGPGQDPQFLISFYEKMQSDKGSIPDRFSAQQFSDYHSELNMSSLELGDSALYFCASSQEVPTSGGARGELFFGEGSRLTVL.

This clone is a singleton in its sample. CDR3 sequence reads: CASSERPRGANQPQHF. CDR3 nucleotide sequence: TGTGCCAGCAGTGAAAGGCCCAGGGGCGCGAATCAGCCCCAGCATTTT. The chain is built from TRBV6-1 and TRBJ1-5, with D perhaps matching TRBD1 (6 bases). The ends were cut back, 2 bases at V and 4 bases at J, with 15 bases in the middle. The CDR3 is 16 residues long. Germline V CDR1 and CDR2: MNHNS, SASEGT.

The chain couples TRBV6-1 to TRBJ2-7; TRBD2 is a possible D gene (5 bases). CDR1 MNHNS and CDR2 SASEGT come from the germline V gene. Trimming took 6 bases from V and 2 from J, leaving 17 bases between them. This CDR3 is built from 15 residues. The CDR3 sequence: CASSAAWTGTYEQYF. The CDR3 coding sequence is TGTGCCAGCAGCGCCGCCTGGACCGGGACCTACGAGCAGTACTTC.